This passage covers 23 T cell receptor beta chains from one sample sequenced in a study of T cell repertoires in cytomegalovirus infection. TCRdb recomputed calls from the reads with MiXCR, one row per CDR3 protein. The table lists 550,000 to 700,000 distinct CDR3 sequences, about 40% of them singletons. These receptors lack a known antigen. The sample here was cultured PBMCs, taken from culture after CMV antigen stimulation. These receptors came from a human donor in good health (CMV status not recorded). Some clones in this sample may be carry-over from other donors' samples.

The chain uses TRBV7-2 and TRBJ1-3; D gene ambiguous. V lost 1 base to trimming and J lost 2 bases, with 9 bases between them. The CDR3 contains 15 residues. Germline CDR1 reads SGHTA; CDR2 reads FQGNSA. The CDR3 DNA follows: TGTGCCAGCAGCTTAGGGGTCGCGGCTGGAAACACCATATATTTT. Residues: CASSLGVAAGNTIYF.

The gene calls are TRBV6-5 and TRBJ2-7, with D possibly matching TRBD1 (6 bases). The CDR3 runs to 16 residues. The V and J ends lost 2 bases and 2 bases respectively, with 16 bases between them. CDR1 is MNHEY, CDR2 SVGAGI, per germline. CDR3 DNA: TGTGCCAGCAGTTACGGCGCAGGGGAGCTAGCCTACGAGCAGTACTTC. This translates into CASSYGAGELAYEQYF.

This clonotype was seen a few times. The V gene is TRBV11-2, the J gene TRBJ2-7; D gene uncertain. Between the trimmed V and J ends, which lost 4 bases and 0 bases, there was a span of 16 bases. The CDR3 covers 16 residues. Germline CDR1 and CDR2: SGHAT and FQNNGV. The CDR3 here is CASSSHPSLNSYEQYF. The DNA for the CDR3 is TGTGCCAGCAGCTCGCATCCTTCCTTGAACTCCTACGAGCAGTACTTC.

The chain recombines TRBV12-3 or TRBV12-4 with TRBJ2-1; a possible D gene is TRBD2 (6 bases). This CDR3 region has 14 residues. With 7 bases removed from V and 5 bases from J, the gap between germline ends came to 15 bases. DNA of the CDR3: TGTGCCAGCAATACGGCGGGACCAAACAATGAGCAGTTCTTC. This codes for CASNTAGPNNEQFF.

In this sample, this clonotype turned up a few times. The rearrangement uses TRBV20-1 and TRBJ1-2; the match to TRBD1 covers 7 bases. J gave up 3 bases and V 5 bases, and 3 bases lay outside the gene matches. CDR1 and CDR2 from the germline V gene are DFQATT and SNEGSKA (reference sequence). The CDR3 extends over 12 amino acids. CDR3 region: CSARQGYYGYTF. In DNA form, the CDR3 reads TGCAGTGCTCGACAGGGCTACTATGGCTACACCTTC.

This clonotype was seen a few times. The V and J genes are TRBV7-7 and TRBJ2-5; D may be TRBD1 or TRBD2 (5 bases each). CDR1 and CDR2 from the germline V gene are SSHAT and FNYEAQ (reference sequence). The CDR3 covers 13 residues. V shed 4 bases and J shed 6 bases, with 12 bases lying between them. The CDR3 coding sequence is TGTGCCAGCAGCTCGGGGACGTGGAAGACCCAGTACTTC. Protein sequence: CASSSGTWKTQYF.

V usage is TRBV7-8 and J usage is TRBJ2-1, with TRBD2 matching over 12 bases. The germline V gene has CDR1 SGHVS and CDR2 FQNEAQ. Germline trimming cut 4 bases from V and 0 bases from J; bases unmatched to any gene: 7. The CDR3 extends over 18 amino acids. In DNA, the CDR3 is TGTGCCAGCAGCTCGACTAGCGGGGGATCAAGCTCCTACAATGAGCAGTTCTTC. Protein sequence: CASSSTSGGSSSYNEQFF.

This clonotype was counted only a few times. The rearrangement joins TRBV7-2 to TRBJ1-4, with 11 bases aligning to TRBD1. V shed 8 bases, J shed 8 bases, and the junction held 7 bases outside the gene matches. CDR1 is SGHTA and CDR2 is FQGNSA in the germline V gene. The CDR3 has 14 residues. Here the CDR3 reads CASGKDRGQEKLFF. CDR3 coding DNA: TGTGCCAGCGGAAAGGACAGGGGGCAGGAAAAACTGTTTTTT.

This clonotype appeared a few times. The gene calls are TRBV7-2 and TRBJ1-2; the match to TRBD1 covers 11 bases. V was clipped by 5 bases and J by 2 bases; unmatched bases: 4. The CDR3 totals 15 residues. Germline V lookup: CDR1 SGHTA, CDR2 FQGNSA. The CDR3 DNA is TGTGCCAGCAGCCCGGACAGGGGGCGCAACTATGGCTACACCTTC. It codes for CASSPDRGRNYGYTF.

The CDR3 is CASSLARPGPYNEQFF. The DNA for the CDR3 is TGTGCCAGCAGTTTGGCCCGACCCGGACCATACAATGAGCAGTTCTTC. The V call is TRBV6-5, the J call TRBJ2-1; D is undetermined. Germline values: CDR1 MNHEY, CDR2 SVGAGI. Trimming took off 4 bases at V and 4 bases at J, with 17 bases between the two ends. This CDR3 has 16 residues.

The gene calls are TRBV19 and TRBJ1-1; D is undetermined. Germline loops: CDR1 LNHDA, CDR2 SQIVND (reference sequence). The CDR3 has 14 amino acids. V lost 5 bases to trimming and J lost 3 bases, with 13 bases between them. This CDR3 reads CASSLNRKDTEAFF. The CDR3 region has the DNA TGTGCCAGTAGTCTGAATCGCAAGGACACTGAAGCTTTCTTT.

This clonotype turned up a few times. The genes are TRBV7-6 and TRBJ2-1; 7 bases are a match to TRBD2. The length of the CDR3 is 16 residues. Germline V gives CDR1 SGHVS, CDR2 FNYEAQ. With 0 bases clipped from V and 6 bases from J, the junction kept 8 bases outside the gene matches. The CDR3 DNA reads as TGTGCCAGCAGCTTAGCCGTGGACATAGCGGGCAATGAGCAGTTCTTC. The encoded protein is CASSLAVDIAGNEQFF.

CDR3 DNA sequence: TGTGCCAGCAGCTCGGGACAATGGGACTCCTACGAGCAGTACTTC. This sequence encodes CASSSGQWDSYEQYF. The chain recombines TRBV7-9 with TRBJ2-7; perhaps TRBD1 as D (6 bases). CDR1 SEHNR and CDR2 FQNEAQ come from the germline V gene (reference sequence). The V end was cut by 4 bases, the J end by 0 bases, with 13 bases between. The CDR3 extends over 15 amino acids.

The V gene is TRBV19, the J gene TRBJ1-5; the D gene is possibly TRBD1 (6 bases). Trimming pared 5 bases from V and 7 bases from J, leaving 18 bases between. Per the germline V gene, CDR1 is LNHDA and CDR2 is SQIVND (reference sequence). The CDR3 runs to 15 residues. CDR3 nucleotide sequence: TGTGCCAGTAGTCCCGGGGGCGTATCATGGCAGCCCCAGCATTTT. This translates into CASSPGGVSWQPQHF.

The chain joins TRBV7-2 to TRBJ1-5; the D gene is possibly TRBD1 (5 bases). Trimming cost V 5 bases and J 0 bases, with 20 bases left between them. The V gene's germline CDR1 is SGHTA and CDR2 FQGNSA. The CDR3 contains 18 residues. CDR3 amino acids: CASSPGWGGGDSNQPQHF. The CDR3 coding sequence is TGTGCCAGCAGCCCCGGTTGGGGGGGGGGGGATAGCAATCAGCCCCAGCATTTT. The full variable domain, with the rest looked up from reference TRBV7-2 and TRBJ1-5, is GAGVSQSPSNKVTEKGKDVELRCDPISGHTALYWYRQSLGQGLEFLIYFQGNSAPDKSGLPSDRFSAERTGGSVSTLTIQRTQQEDSAVYLCASSPGWGGGDSNQPQHFGDGTRLSIL.

The sample holds a few counts of this clonotype. The chain has TRBV6-6 and TRBJ1-4; D unclear. CDR3 length: 14 residues. CDR1 is MNHNY, CDR2 SVGAGI, per germline (reference sequence). V lost 9 bases, J lost 2 bases, and 13 bases lay in between. The CDR3 here is CASPIEETNEKLFF. For the CDR3, the DNA is TGTGCCAGTCCTATCGAGGAGACTAATGAAAAACTGTTTTTT.

This chain connects TRBV4-3 to TRBJ1-4; unclear D gene. The germline V gene encodes CDR1 LGHNA and CDR2 YSLEER. V lost 0 bases to trimming and J lost 6 bases, with 11 bases between them. The CDR3 extends over 15 amino acids. The CDR3 here is CASSQDRGGYEKLFF. The CDR3 DNA reads as TGCGCCAGCAGCCAAGACCGGGGAGGATATGAAAAACTGTTTTTT.

In this sample, this clonotype turned up many times. V and J are TRBV7-8 and TRBJ2-3; TRBD2 matches 14 bases. The CDR3 loop spans 17 amino acids. V shed 7 bases, J shed 2 bases, and the junction held 8 bases outside the gene matches. Germline CDR1 is SGHVS and CDR2 is FQNEAQ. In DNA form, the CDR3 reads TGTGCCAGCAAGACTAGCGGGAGGGCCCTCGTCACAGATACGCAGTATTTT. Its protein product is CASKTSGRALVTDTQYF.

The gene calls are TRBV19 and TRBJ1-3; tentative D call: TRBD1 (5 bases). Per germline, CDR1 LNHDA and CDR2 SQIVND (reference sequence). The CDR3 loop spans 12 amino acids. Trimming removed 9 bases from V and 4 bases from J, with 10 bases in between. CDR3 region: CARGEAGNTIYF. The CDR3 DNA reads as TGTGCCAGAGGGGAGGCCGGAAACACCATATATTTT.

V is TRBV14 and J is TRBJ2-1; 11 bases are shared with TRBD2. The CDR3 length is 15 residues. CDR1 is SGHDN, CDR2 FVKESK, per germline. The trim removed 4 bases at V and 9 bases at J, leaving 8 bases unmatched. The chain's CDR3 is CASSRLTSGVGEQFF. Written as DNA, the CDR3 is TGTGCCAGCAGCCGATTGACTAGCGGGGTAGGTGAGCAGTTCTTC. Looking up the rest from reference TRBV14 and TRBJ2-1 gives the full variable domain: EAGVTQFPSHSVIEKGQTVTLRCDPISGHDNLYWYRRVMGKEIKFLLHFVKESKQDESGMPNNRFLAERTGGTYSTLKVQPAELEDSGVYFCASSRLTSGVGEQFFGPGTRLTVL.

The gene calls are TRBV20-1 and TRBJ2-7; no definite D call. Trimming shortened V by 3 bases and J by 2 bases, and 14 bases separated the two germline ends. There are 14 residues in the CDR3. Looked up from germline, CDR1 is DFQATT and CDR2 is SNEGSKA (reference sequence). DNA for the CDR3: TGCAGTGCTAGTCACACTGACACAACCTACGAGCAGTACTTC. Amino acid sequence: CSASHTDTTYEQYF.

The chain recombines TRBV7-9 with TRBJ2-1, with 7 positions matching TRBD2. The CDR3 length is 18 residues. V gave up 1 base and J gave up 0 bases; unmatched junction bases: 9. CDR1 and CDR2 from the germline V gene are SEHNR and FQNEAQ (reference sequence). CDR3 sequence reads: CASSLDLWQRGSYNEQFF. The CDR3 coding sequence is TGTGCCAGCAGCTTAGATTTGTGGCAGCGGGGCTCCTACAATGAGCAGTTCTTC.

This clonotype was observed a few times. The chain couples TRBV2 to TRBJ2-3; no definite D call. V lost 3 bases and J 2 bases, leaving 6 bases between the germline ends. The CDR3 extends over 13 amino acids. The germline gives CDR1 SNHLY, CDR2 FYNNEI. Written as DNA, the CDR3 is TGTGCCAGCAGTGACCAGTTCACAGATACGCAGTATTTT. It encodes CASSDQFTDTQYF.